These T cell receptor beta chains were read from a single sample in a study of identical twins. Via MiXCR, TCRdb re-called the 5' RACE reads, giving one row per CDR3 protein. The profile shows some 1,700,000 distinct CDR3 sequences, around 33% of them singletons. Sequencing input: cord blood. These receptors were collected from a newborn girl in good health. The conserved cysteine and the conserved F or W are not part of the CDR3 here.

j_gene,v_gene,CDR3aa
TRBJ2-1,TRBV20-1,SAAGTSGRGYNEQF
TRBJ2-7,TRBV5-1,ASSLRGGEQY
TRBJ1-2,TRBV12-3/TRBV12-4,ASNSGTYYGYT
.,TRBV20-1,SASRKPTETQY
TRBJ2-7,TRBV6-1,ASSETSGRRYEQY
TRBJ2-5,TRBV7-7,ASSLGISSGTQY
TRBJ1-2,TRBV11-2,ASSLGFTGGAGYT
.,TRBV20-1,SAREAGGRYEQY
TRBJ2-7,TRBV29-1,SYDLYEQY
TRBJ2-7,TRBV28,ASSHLGGYEQY
TRBJ2-7,TRBV10-3,AISGDSAFEQY
TRBJ2-1,TRBV19,ASSTRLSYNEQF
TRBJ2-1,TRBV10-3,AISEGGPPYNELF
TRBJ2-1,TRBV11-2,ASSIISPGAINNEQF
.,TRBV18,ASSPEGIGGYEQY
TRBJ2-6,TRBV12-3/TRBV12-4,ASSFGQPGSEANVLT
TRBJ1-2,TRBV7-9,ASSLYSERRGYT
TRBJ1-4,TRBV25-1,ASSGTMGEKLF
TRBJ2-5,TRBV12-3/TRBV12-4,ASREQELNQETQY
TRBJ2-3,TRBV10-3,AIRRAGSTDTQY
TRBJ2-3,TRBV4-1,ASSQVPIGRANTQY
TRBJ2-5,TRBV20-1,SAISGRVPETQY
TRBJ1-1,TRBV20-1,SAAPKNTEAF
TRBJ2-3,TRBV5-1,ASNLNRGLRNTDTQY